The sequence of this T cell receptor beta chain was determined in a study of CD8 T cells in Susac syndrome. Turning to the study itself: At the time their blood was drawn, patients with Susac syndrome were either therapy-naive, on corticosteroids (with some of them also receiving intravenous immunoglobulin), or on intravenous immunoglobulin alone.

Negative magnetic isolation gave CD8+ and CD4+ cells; FACS enriched CD8+ TEMRA. The CDR3 contains 11 residues. Deletions cut 3 bases from V and 10 bases from J, with 10 bases between. Germline V gives CDR1 DFQATT, CDR2 SNEGSKA (reference sequence). The RNA, about 0.45 to 1 ug, was put through reverse transcription using random hexamers. Amplification of TCR beta CDR3 was carried out by immunoSEQ multiplex PCR, which covered 54 Vbeta and 13 Jbeta segments. TCRdb passed the immunoSEQ multiplex PCR reads through MiXCR, listing each CDR3 protein once. The table lists tens of thousands of distinct CDR3 sequences, over 90% of them singletons. Notes on this clonotype: The antigen is not known.

General study results and limits: In total CD8+ repertoires, 15 to 20 Susac-specific public clones were found, and roughly 5 in CD8+ TEMRA repertoires.

The sequence came from a human donor with Susac syndrome. The V call is TRBV20-1, the J call TRBJ2-1; D gene unclear. The sample taken for sequencing was CD8+ T cells from PBMCs. The CDR3 sequence is CSASLTWEQFF. Written as DNA, the CDR3 is TGCAGTGCTAGCCTCACTTGGGAGCAGTTCTTC.